This record looks at one T cell receptor (beta chain) sequence and its context. Its antigen is unknown. Germline V gives CDR1 SGHDT, CDR2 YYEEEE. This CDR3 contains 13 residues. V gave up 0 bases and J gave up 10 bases; unmatched junction bases: 5. Sorted subsets were amplified in replicate PCRs using approximately 0.2 ug DNA, 30,000 to 35,000 T cell genomes. Profiled with immunoSEQ multiplex PCR; TCRdb holds only in-frame clones, not every one. Among about 2 million clones listed, 95% were seen once. The data are from a study of shared clonotypes between healthy human individuals. Study-wide points: The diversity represented, both genetic and in exposure history, was limited by few donors. Rarefaction showed that sequencing of sorted subsets was incomplete (despite large depth).

The investigators split CD4+ cells into a CD45RA+ naive subset and a CD45RA-negative memory subset. This TCR was recovered from a man younger than 35 in good health. This rearrangement joins TRBV5-6 to TRBJ1-1; 8 bases agree with TRBD1. The sequenced sample consisted of naive CD4+ T cells sorted from blood. This sample's subset: CD45RA+ positively selected. CDR3 nucleotides: TGTGCCAGCAGCTTGGGACAGGGGTCTGGAGCTTTCTTT. It is translated as CASSLGQGSGAFF.